The present TCR beta chain was sequenced within a study of cytomegalovirus exposure and HLA in healthy donors (dated by TCRdb to 2016 to 2017). Notes on the research overall: The roughly 670 repertoires of the first cohort and the roughly 120 validation repertoires were produced on the same platform, according to a later analysis. The study aimed to test whether cataloging public T cell receptors could reveal signatures of past pathogen exposure. In addition to the first cohort of roughly 700 subjects, a separate validation cohort of approximately 120 different subjects was used. To predict cytomegalovirus infection status, the study combined high-throughput TCR immunosequencing, statistical association of individual TCRs with disease status, and machine learning. Paper-wide results and their limitations: A total of 150 or so TCR beta chains were listed by the study as associated with cytomegalovirus. In vitro tests confirmed that a few of the cytomegalovirus-associated TCR beta chains recognize cytomegalovirus antigens. It was suggested by the authors that the approach could potentially be generalized to other disease states and immunological phenotypes. In a later analysis, TCRs clustered in the first cohort were found to also tend to co-occur in the roughly 120 validation repertoires, with approximately 95% of cluster scores above 0. All 120 or so repertoires were used to score co-occurrence in the validation cohort in a later analysis, because that analysis had no HLA typing for the cohort. The classifier was reported to diagnose cytomegalovirus status with high specificity and sensitivity in both the original cohort and the validation cohort. Most TCR sequences were observed very rarely across donors, whereas some public TCRs were present in many individuals.

The CDR3 contains 12 residues, cysteine and phenylalanine counted. Only the CDR3 region is kept as DNA, spanning 36 bases read in frame from base 1. CDR1 GTSNPN and CDR2 SVGIG were looked up in the germline V gene (reference sequence). Relative to germline, V is 2 bases shorter and J is 3 bases shorter, with 8 bases between their ends. The donors were included in the validation cohort of 120 subjects, a group kept apart from the roughly 610-subject first cohort. About this clone: No antigen is known for it. No base qualities exist here, and no much larger clone lies one base off it.

The library was prepared using the immunoSEQ multiplex PCR assay. Concerning the study's data processing: A statistical classification framework was built for diagnosing cytomegalovirus status from the catalog of TCR beta chain sequences. TCRdb mirrors the immuneACCESS table, restricted to in-frame sequences. Some clones are absent from its copies; in checked studies, under half trace to an unresolved V gene, and the reason for the others is unknown. V and J calls and clone size are those listed in that table; D and trimming were worked out from the DNA. The sample records 150,000 or so clones, 94% of which are singletons. About 1.7% of the sample lies in the top ten.

The sequencing sample was made of PBMCs. This TCR was recovered from a man aged 18 to 30 in good health and CMV-seropositive. The chain joins TRBV30 to TRBJ2-7; a confident D gene designation cannot be given. The encoded CDR3 is CAWSPSFYEQYF. The sequenced DNA: TGTGCCTGGAGTCCTTCCTTCTACGAGCAGTACTTC.